Each of the 25 T cell receptor beta chains below was sequenced from the same sample in a study of T cell responses to AZD1222 COVID-19 vaccine. Measured with immunoSEQ multiplex PCR; TCRdb has only the in-frame clones, and not every one. This table holds 100,000 or so clones, 89% found once. The starting material was peripheral blood, obtained 28 days after the second AZD1222 dose. The origin of the receptors is an adult who received the AZD1222 COVID-19 vaccine.

This clone was observed a single time. The CDR3 DNA reads TGTGCCAGCAGCGTACTGGACAGGGGAGGAAACACCATATATTTT. Amino acid sequence: CASSVLDRGGNTIYF. V is TRBV9 and J is TRBJ1-3; 9 positions match TRBD1. The ends lost 1 base at V and 4 bases at J; junction bases unmatched: 3. Germline-derived CDR1 and CDR2 are SGDLS and YYNGEE. The CDR3 is 15 residues long. The full variable domain, in which reference TRBV9 and TRBJ1-3 provide the parts outside the CDR3, is DSGVTQTPKHLITATGQRVTLRCSPRSGDLSVYWYQQSLDQGLQFLIQYYNGEERAKGNILERFSAQQFPDLHSELNLSSLELGDSALYFCASSVLDRGGNTIYFGEGSWLTVV.

The gene calls are TRBV12-3 or TRBV12-4 and TRBJ1-5; D call uncertain. Trimming took off 5 bases at V and 4 bases at J, with 9 bases between the two ends. The CDR3 is 13 amino acids. The CDR3 region has the DNA TGTGCCAGCAGTCCAGTAGGAAATCAGCCCCAGCATTTT. Amino acids: CASSPVGNQPQHF.

The V call is TRBV5-4, the J call TRBJ1-2; D is uncertain. The V end lost 2 bases, the J end lost 7 bases, and 15 bases lay between the germline ends. Germline loops: CDR1 SGHNT, CDR2 YYREEE (reference sequence). The CDR3 length is 14 residues. CDR3 sequence reads: CASSLSNSGFGYTF. CDR3 nucleotide sequence: TGTGCCAGCAGCTTATCCAATTCAGGATTTGGCTACACCTTC.

The rearrangement uses TRBV7-9 and TRBJ2-1, with a tentative D call TRBD2 (5 bases). There are 14 residues in the CDR3. Trimming left V 6 bases short and J 0 bases short, with 9 bases between. Germline-derived CDR1 and CDR2 are SEHNR and FQNEAQ (reference sequence). The CDR3, as DNA: TGTGCCAGCAGATGGGAGTCCTCCTACAATGAGCAGTTCTTC. This translates into CASRWESSYNEQFF.

This chain joins TRBV6-4 and TRBJ2-6; D gene uncertain. Trimming took off 0 bases at V and 0 bases at J, with 3 bases between the two ends. In germline, CDR1 is MRHNA, CDR2 SNTAGT. The CDR3 length is 15 residues. The DNA of the CDR3 is TGTGCCAGCAGTGACTCGGGCTCTGGGGCCAACGTCCTGACTTTC. Protein product: CASSDSGSGANVLTF.

The CDR3 DNA reads as TGTGCCAGCAGGTCTACAGGGGCGCGGCAGTTCTTC. Amino acids: CASRSTGARQFF. The rearrangement links TRBV7-8 to TRBJ2-1; 7 bases are a match to TRBD1. This CDR3 is built from 12 residues. The germline V gene encodes CDR1 SGHVS and CDR2 FQNEAQ. J was trimmed by 12 bases and V by 6 bases; bases with no gene match: 8.

The rearrangement links TRBV15 to TRBJ2-1; 9 nucleotides align to TRBD2. Unmatched junction bases numbered 9, after V lost 5 bases and J lost 10 bases. CDR1 and CDR2 from the germline V gene are LNHNV and YYDKDF (reference sequence). The CDR3 is made up of 14 amino acids. Here the CDR3 reads CATSGGGAVPEQFF. The CDR3 coding sequence is TGTGCCACCAGCGGCGGGGGGGCAGTTCCGGAGCAGTTCTTC. Complete variable domain (other parts from reference TRBV15 and TRBJ2-1): DAMVIQNPRYQVTQFGKPVTLSCSQTLNHNVMYWYQQKSSQAPKLLFHYYDKDFNNEADTPDNFQSRRPNTSFCFLDIRSPGLGDTAMYLCATSGGGAVPEQFFGPGTRLTVL.

The chain uses TRBV11-3 and TRBJ2-1; D gene ambiguous. V dropped 5 bases and J dropped 4 bases, with 12 bases sitting between them. The germline gives CDR1 SGHNT, CDR2 YENEEA. This CDR3 region has 14 residues. The CDR3 nucleotides are TGTGCCAGCAGCAAACAGACCCTATACAATGAGCAGTTCTTC. Amino acids: CASSKQTLYNEQFF.

The chain links TRBV5-6 to TRBJ1-6; the match to TRBD1 covers 9 bases. CDR1 is SGHDT, CDR2 YYEEEE, per germline. The CDR3 covers 15 residues. Trimming cost V 4 bases and J 10 bases; bases outside gene matches: 9. The CDR3 sequence is CASSGQGNAGSPLHF. Written as DNA, the CDR3 is TGTGCCAGCAGCGGACAGGGGAATGCAGGATCACCCCTCCACTTT.

This clone was observed a handful of times. The chain links TRBV7-6 to TRBJ2-7; no firm D call. CDR1 and CDR2 (germline): SGHVS, FNYEAQ. Trimming took off 4 bases at V and 0 bases at J, with 4 bases between the two ends. The CDR3 runs to 12 residues. The CDR3 DNA sequence: TGTGCCAGCAGCTCAAGCTCCTACGAGCAGTACTTC. Protein sequence: CASSSSSYEQYF.

The chain's CDR3 is CASSKGHPNTEAFF. The CDR3 DNA follows: TGTGCCAGCAGCAAGGGACACCCGAACACTGAAGCTTTCTTT. This rearrangement joins TRBV5-4 to TRBJ1-1, with D possibly matching TRBD1 (6 bases). V was pared by 4 bases and J by 1 base, with 11 bases between. The CDR3 is 14 amino acids. CDR1 and CDR2 from the germline V gene are SGHNT and YYREEE (reference sequence).

The J gene is TRBJ2-1, the V gene TRBV20-1; 10 bases line up with TRBD2. In germline, CDR1 is DFQATT, CDR2 SNEGSKA (reference sequence). The ends lost 3 bases at V and 3 bases at J; junction bases unmatched: 5. The CDR3 totals 15 residues. The CDR3 protein is CSASNSGGYYNEQFF. Written as DNA, the CDR3 is TGCAGTGCTAGTAATAGCGGGGGGTACTACAATGAGCAGTTCTTC.

This chain uses TRBV9 with TRBJ1-3; the match to TRBD1 covers 8 bases. With 0 bases clipped from V and 4 bases from J, the junction kept 15 bases outside the gene matches. Germline V gives CDR1 SGDLS, CDR2 YYNGEE. CDR3 length equals 19 residues. The CDR3 DNA follows: TGTGCCAGCAGCGTAGTAGATTCGGGGACAGGCGGCGCAGGAAACACCATATATTTT. Translating gives CASSVVDSGTGGAGNTIYF.

The chain uses TRBV4-1 and TRBJ1-1; D gene unclear. V shed 1 base and J shed 11 bases, with 8 bases lying between them. Germline V gene data show CDR1 as MGHRA and CDR2 as YSYEKL. The CDR3 runs 11 residues. The CDR3 sequence: CASSQGALAFF. The CDR3 DNA is TGCGCCAGCAGCCAAGGGGCACTGGCTTTCTTT.

V is TRBV4-1 and J is TRBJ1-4, with 9 bases lining up with TRBD1. Germline CDR1 MGHRA, CDR2 YSYEKL. This CDR3 contains 15 residues. Germline trimming cut 5 bases from V and 8 bases from J; bases unmatched to any gene: 9. The CDR3 region is CASSSPGTGYEKLFF. CDR3 nucleotide sequence: TGCGCCAGCAGCTCTCCCGGGACAGGGTACGAAAAACTGTTTTTT.

The sample holds one count of this clone. J is TRBJ1-2 and V is TRBV12-3 or TRBV12-4; D gene ambiguous. This CDR3 is built from 13 residues. V lost 3 bases and J 9 bases, leaving 14 bases between the germline ends. The CDR3 DNA reads TGTGCCAGCAGTTTTGAGGGAACTACCAGCTACACCTTC. Amino acid sequence: CASSFEGTTSYTF.

This sequence joins TRBV7-2 and TRBJ2-4; D might be TRBD1 (5 bases). The CDR3 length is 17 residues. Germline CDR1 and CDR2: SGHTA and FQGNSA. Trimming stripped 1 base from V and 4 bases from J, with 17 bases between. CDR3 residues: CASSLVGLQGAKNIQYF. Here the CDR3 DNA reads TGTGCCAGCAGCTTAGTCGGGTTGCAAGGGGCTAAAAACATTCAGTACTTC.

This chain links TRBV6-6 with TRBJ1-2; the D is unclear. V dropped 2 bases and J dropped 0 bases, with 13 bases sitting between them. The length of the CDR3 is 16 residues. Germline V gene data show CDR1 as MNHNY and CDR2 as SVGAGI (reference sequence). This CDR3 reads CASSYGRETTNYGYTF. The CDR3 DNA is TGTGCCAGCAGTTACGGGCGGGAGACCACTAACTATGGCTACACCTTC.

V gene TRBV4-3 combines with J gene TRBJ1-1; possible D gene TRBD1, 6 bases. V gave up 2 bases and J gave up 3 bases, with 10 bases separating them. The germline CDR1 and CDR2 sequences are LGHNA and YSLEER. The CDR3 consists of 14 residues. The CDR3 sequence: CASSQSGVYTEAFF. DNA for the CDR3: TGCGCCAGCAGCCAATCAGGGGTTTACACTGAAGCTTTCTTT.

The rearrangement links TRBV27 to TRBJ2-1; D is unclear. Germline V gene lookup returns CDR1 MNHEY and CDR2 SMNVEV (reference sequence). Trimming left V 6 bases short and J 0 bases short, with 9 bases between. The CDR3 covers 14 residues. CDR3 nucleotide sequence: TGTGCCAGCAGGTCATTTAGCTCCTACAATGAGCAGTTCTTC. This gives the protein CASRSFSSYNEQFF.

This chain uses TRBV21-1 with TRBJ1-2. TRBV21-1 is a pseudogene segment. The CDR3 is 14 amino acids. CDR3 sequence reads: CASSKERRRYGYTF. Written as DNA, the CDR3 is TGTGCCAGCAGCAAAGAGCGGAGACGCTATGGCTACACCTTC.

This chain connects TRBV5-4 to TRBJ2-2, with D hard to call. Germline loops: CDR1 SGHNT, CDR2 YYREEE (reference sequence). The CDR3 loop spans 17 amino acids. Trimming cost V 1 base and J 4 bases, with 17 bases left between them. The CDR3 spells CASSLLSVFRTTGELFF. CDR3 coding DNA: TGTGCCAGCAGCTTGCTTTCGGTTTTTCGTACCACCGGGGAGCTGTTTTTT.

The rearrangement links TRBV7-9 to TRBJ2-1; weak D call: TRBD1 (5 bases). V lost 5 bases and J 8 bases, leaving 19 bases between the germline ends. Germline-derived CDR1 and CDR2 are SEHNR and FQNEAQ (reference sequence). The CDR3 length is 15 residues. The CDR3 DNA follows: TGTGCCAGCAGCGAAAAAAAGGGGATTACCCATGAGCAGTTCTTC. Residues: CASSEKKGITHEQFF.

The chain links TRBV12-3 or TRBV12-4 to TRBJ1-6; 7 bases align to TRBD1. The CDR3 is 13 amino acids. V dropped 5 bases and J dropped 14; count of bases not matched to a gene: 9. CDR3: CASSRRQGWALHF. The DNA for the CDR3 is TGTGCCAGCAGTCGCCGACAGGGTTGGGCCCTCCACTTT.

This rearrangement joins TRBV4-1 to TRBJ1-3; weak D call: TRBD1 (5 bases). V shed 3 bases and J shed 4 bases, with 13 bases lying between them. Germline V CDR1 and CDR2: MGHRA, YSYEKL. This CDR3 region has 15 residues. The CDR3 coding sequence is TGCGCCAGCAGCCAGGCAGGGCTTTCCGGAAACACCATATATTTT. It specifies CASSQAGLSGNTIYF.